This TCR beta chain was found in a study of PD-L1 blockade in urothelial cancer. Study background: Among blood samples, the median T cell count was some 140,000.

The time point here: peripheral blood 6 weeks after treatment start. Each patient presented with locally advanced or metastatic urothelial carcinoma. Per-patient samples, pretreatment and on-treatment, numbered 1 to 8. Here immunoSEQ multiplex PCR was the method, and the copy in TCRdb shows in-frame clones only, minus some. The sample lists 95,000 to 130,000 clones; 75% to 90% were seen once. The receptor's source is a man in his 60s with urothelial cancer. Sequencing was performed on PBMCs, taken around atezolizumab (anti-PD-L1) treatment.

The CDR3 nucleotides are TGCGCCAGCAGCGGGGACAGCACCTACGAGCAGTACTTC. Translation: CASSGDSTYEQYF. The genes are TRBV4-3 and TRBJ2-7; 7 bases fit TRBD1. Germline CDR1 LGHNA, CDR2 YSLEER. Losses at the gene ends were 5 bases for V and 2 bases for J; bases not matched to a gene: 3. The CDR3 has 13 amino acids.